Described below is a single TCR beta chain sequence and its context. Antigen: not known. The data belong to a study of siplizumab effects on memory and regulatory T cells. Produced via immunoSEQ multiplex PCR; TCRdb's table is partial and in-frame only. The table shows 75,000 to 100,000 clones, with 85% to 95% occurring only once. Germline V gene data show CDR1 as LNHDA and CDR2 as SQIVND (reference sequence). The CDR3 totals 15 residues. V lost 4 bases, J lost 2 bases, and 4 bases stayed unmatched. Whole-study findings and limits: The alloresponse seemed to draw substantially on naive T cells, which appeared more diverse than memory cells.

Sequenced material: non-Treg CD4+ T cells sorted from blood. The receptor was derived from a human donor in good health. The gene calls are TRBV19 and TRBJ1-5, with 8 bases that match TRBD1. The CDR3 sequence is CASSTPGQGNQPQHF. For the CDR3, the DNA is TGTGCCAGTAGTACACCGGGACAGGGCAATCAGCCCCAGCATTTT.